This paragraph covers one TCR beta chain sequence. Its antigen target is currently unknown. No per-base quality is available; no much larger clone lies one base away. In the germline V gene, CDR1 corresponds to SNHLY and CDR2 to FYNNEI. Trimming takes 7 bases from V and 4 bases from J, and the germline ends sit 13 bases apart. Including cysteine and phenylalanine, the CDR3 has 13 amino acids. Solely the CDR3 DNA is kept, with 39 bases framed from the first base. At one collaborating source in Seattle, patients were enrolled during active infection and were followed longitudinally through the course of disease. Collaborating institutions collected whole blood in K2EDTA tubes following their own protocols. For TCRbeta analysis, collaborators shipped samples as frozen whole blood, isolated PBMCs, or DNA extracted from either of those sample types. The data belong to a study of blood T cell repertoires in COVID-19 (dated by TCRdb to 2020 to 2022). Broadly, across the study: Samples from collaborators originated in the United States, Italy and Spain and spanned both the acute and convalescent phases of COVID-19. HLA class I and class II types, where available, came from metadata supplied by the sample provider rather than from assay-based typing. The samples were drawn from two sources: the first 160 participants of the ongoing ImmuneRACE study, and 1,000 to 1,500 subjects contributed by 6 global collaborators. The repertoires were made available in a free public database intended to serve as a resource for research on the immune response to SARS-CoV-2. Sample metadata almost always included a de-identified subject ID, COVID-19 status, age in years and sex. The material from the prospective study consisted of cDNA or gDNA derived from T cells, B-cell-depleted T cells, or PBMCs. The dataset comprised deeply sampled blood TCRbeta repertoires from subjects exposed to, actively infected with, or recovered from COVID-19.

Broader findings and caveats from the paper: The amount of clinical and demographic metadata varied by source and participant and was provided uncurated.

The immunoSEQ Assay, a bias-controlled multiplex PCR, was used to amplify TCRbeta CDR3 regions from genomic DNA. The authors' analysis ran thus. Nucleated cell counts per sample were estimated from amplification of reference gene primers within the assay. To quantify the absolute abundance of each unique TCRbeta CDR3 rearrangement, sequence reads were collapsed and filtered. For each sample, productive Simpson clonality was calculated as the square root of Simpson's diversity index across productive rearrangements. Held by TCRdb, this immuneACCESS table contains in-frame sequences only and omits some clones. Under half of the omission traces to an unresolved V gene where checked; the cause of the rest is unknown. That table supplies the V and J calls and clone size; D and trimming were determined from the DNA. The sample table records roughly 480,000 clones; roughly nine tenths of these occur just once. Jointly, the top ten make up approximately 0.9% of the sample.

The specimen was peripheral blood. The rearrangement joined TRBV2 to TRBJ2-5; tentative D gene TRBD2, with 5 bases matching. The origin of this receptor is a man younger than 35 with COVID-19, enrolled during active disease. The DNA sequence is given as TGTGCCAGCACGAGGGAGCTTGGAGAGACCCAGTACTTC. It encodes CASTRELGETQYF.